The 3 T cell receptor beta chains given below trace back to one sample, sequenced in a study of primary melanoma T cells and metastatic recurrence (dated by TCRdb to 2020 to 2021). Receptors were amplified or captured by the immunoSEQ multiplex PCR assay. In its TCRdb copy, this immuneACCESS table keeps in-frame sequences only and misses some clones. Where compared with another copy, unresolved V genes explain less than half of these, and the others have no known cause. The sample records roughly 1,200 clones, roughly 80% of which are singletons. The ten biggest clones cover 3.5% to 5.5% of the sample. Sequenced: melanoma tumor tissue. The receptors originated from a human donor with melanoma.

V is TRBV19 and J is TRBJ1-2; D is undetermined. The CDR3 extends over 13 amino acids. Germline CDR1 reads LNHDA; CDR2 reads SQIVND (reference sequence). Deletions cut 2 bases from V and 2 bases from J, with 6 bases between. The CDR3, as DNA: TGTGCCAGTAGTATAATCCTAAACTATGGCTACACCTTC. Protein sequence: CASSIILNYGYTF.

The chain uses TRBV30 and TRBJ2-2; perhaps TRBD2 as D (6 bases). Germline V lookup: CDR1 GTSNPN, CDR2 SVGIG (reference sequence). The CDR3 runs to 13 residues. V dropped 1 base and J dropped 6 bases, with 9 bases sitting between them. The CDR3 nucleotides read TGTGCCTGGAGTGAATCGGGGGCCGGGGAGCTGTTTTTT. Translation: CAWSESGAGELFF.

V is TRBV6-8 and J is TRBJ2-3; perhaps TRBD2 as D (5 bases). The germline CDR1 and CDR2 sequences are MNHGY and SAAAGT. Deletions cut 5 bases from V and 2 bases from J, with 20 bases between. The CDR3 is made up of 17 amino acids. CDR3: CASSVRGPGEFTDTQYF. In DNA form, the CDR3 reads TGTGCCAGCAGTGTACGGGGTCCTGGTGAGTTCACAGATACGCAGTATTTT.